The T cell receptor beta chain under discussion was sequenced for a study of Ad26.COV2.S vaccination and SARS-CoV-2 variants. Study-wide background: Ad26.COV2.S shots went into the muscle once or twice, 56 days apart.

The assay was immunoSEQ multiplex PCR, and TCRdb's table has in-frame clones only and misses some. The sample shows about 450,000 clones, 80% to 90% of them seen only once. The ends were cut back, 10 bases at V and 0 bases at J, with 18 bases in the middle. The CDR3 totals 15 residues. Looked up from germline, CDR1 is MNHNY and CDR2 is SVGAGI (reference sequence). Sample treatment: 19 received Ad26.COV2.S at low or high dose, single or two shots; about five received placebo; per-sample allocation not given. Repertoires come from day 63 after the first vaccine or placebo injection. This chain connects TRBV6-6 to TRBJ1-1, with D unresolved. This TCR was sampled from a person between 18 and 65 years old who received the Ad26.COV2.S COVID-19 vaccine or a placebo. The sequencing used peripheral blood, collected in a trial of Ad26.COV2.S vaccine versus placebo. CDR3 coding DNA: TGTGCCACCTCCCCCCAAGGGATACTGAACACTGAAGCTTTCTTT. It codes for CATSPQGILNTEAFF.